Below, 32 T cell receptor beta chains from the same sample are listed, as sequenced in a study of chemoradiotherapy in HPV16-positive cancers. Assay: immunoSEQ multiplex PCR; the TCRdb copy retains only in-frame clones and omits some. The table has around 30,000 clones, nearly 90% seen once. This specimen consisted of blood, obtained from a patient who underwent chemoradiotherapy. These receptor sequences come from a human donor with HPV-associated anogenital cancer.

The chain combines TRBV29-1 with TRBJ2-3, with D tentatively TRBD2 (6 bases). Germline V gene data show CDR1 as SQVTM and CDR2 as ANQGSEA. With 4 bases removed from V and 6 bases from J, the gap between germline ends came to 8 bases. The length of the CDR3 is 11 residues. The CDR3 nucleotides read TGCAGCGTTGGGGGGAGGGATACGCAGTATTTT. Protein product: CSVGGRDTQYF.

The V gene is TRBV29-1, the J gene TRBJ2-3; D unclear. CDR3 size: 12 residues. V lost 5 bases and J lost 3, with 9 bases in between. The germline gives CDR1 SQVTM, CDR2 ANQGSEA. CDR3 sequence reads: CSVPPRTDTQYF. CDR3 nucleotides: TGCAGCGTTCCCCCAAGGACAGATACGCAGTATTTT.

The chain employs TRBV5-6 and TRBJ2-1; D unclear. The CDR3 has 14 residues. V lost 4 bases to trimming and J lost 8 bases, with 16 bases between them. Germline V gene data show CDR1 as SGHDT and CDR2 as YYEEEE. CDR3 coding DNA: TGTGCCAGCAGCCCCTACAAGGGAACAGATGAGCAGTTCTTC. Encoded protein: CASSPYKGTDEQFF.

V gene TRBV6-1 combines with J gene TRBJ1-1, with D possibly matching TRBD1 (5 bases). Looked up from germline, CDR1 is MNHNS and CDR2 is SASEGT. This CDR3 contains 14 residues. V was pared by 7 bases and J by 4 bases, with 16 bases between. DNA for the CDR3: TGTGCCAGCACCCGAAGGGGCCCGGTCACTGAAGCTTTCTTT. This encodes CASTRRGPVTEAFF.

This clone was picked up one time. The rearrangement joins TRBV6-5 to TRBJ1-6; a possible D gene is TRBD1 (5 bases). The CDR3 is made up of 13 amino acids. Trimming took off 6 bases at V and 10 bases at J, with 13 bases between the two ends. Germline CDR1 reads MNHEY; CDR2 reads SVGAGI. CDR3 coding DNA: TGTGCCAGCAGCTCAGACAGTGCCTCACCCCTCCACTTT. Protein sequence: CASSSDSASPLHF.

This sequence joins TRBV7-9 and TRBJ2-3; no definite D call. The CDR3 loop spans 13 amino acids. The ends were cut back, 6 bases at V and 7 bases at J, with 14 bases in the middle. CDR1 and CDR2 (germline): SEHNR, FQNEAQ (reference sequence). The CDR3 bases are TGTGCCAGCAGTCTCGAGTTGGCATATACGCAGTATTTT. Translated, it gives CASSLELAYTQYF.

This clone was observed a single time. V is TRBV9 and J is TRBJ1-2, with 7 bases that match TRBD1. V was clipped by 3 bases and J by 8 bases; unmatched bases: 10. CDR1 is SGDLS, CDR2 YYNGEE, per germline. The CDR3 extends over 14 amino acids. CDR3 protein: CASSDTRGGNGYTF. The CDR3 nucleotides read TGTGCCAGCAGCGACACCAGGGGGGGTAACGGCTACACCTTC. The entire variable domain, with the rest obtained from reference TRBV9 and TRBJ1-2, is as follows: DSGVTQTPKHLITATGQRVTLRCSPRSGDLSVYWYQQSLDQGLQFLIQYYNGEERAKGNILERFSAQQFPDLHSELNLSSLELGDSALYFCASSDTRGGNGYTFGSGTRLTVV.

The chain couples TRBV27 to TRBJ2-1; D may match TRBD1 or TRBD2 (5 bases each). V was shortened by 5 bases and J by 0 bases, with 17 bases between the two germline ends. The germline CDR1 and CDR2 sequences are MNHEY and SMNVEV (reference sequence). This CDR3 contains 17 residues. CDR3 protein: CASSPTLGASSYNEQFF. The CDR3 DNA sequence: TGTGCCAGCAGTCCAACCCTCGGGGCTTCCTCCTACAATGAGCAGTTCTTC.

The chain couples TRBV30 to TRBJ2-5; the match to TRBD2 covers 8 bases. The CDR3 spans 13 residues. Germline V gives CDR1 GTSNPN, CDR2 SVGIG (reference sequence). With V trimmed by 0 bases and J by 7 bases, 4 bases remained unmatched. The CDR3 sequence is CAWSVLSGGTQYF. The CDR3 region has the DNA TGTGCCTGGAGTGTACTGAGCGGGGGGACCCAGTACTTC.

The rearrangement links TRBV29-1 to TRBJ2-7; TRBD1 aligns across 10 bases. The V and J ends lost 5 bases and 3 bases, in that order; junction bases with no gene match: 4. The V gene's germline CDR1 is SQVTM and CDR2 ANQGSEA. The CDR3 is 13 amino acids. The CDR3 DNA reads TGCAGCGTTTCGGGACAGGGGTACTACGAGCAGTACTTC. It codes for CSVSGQGYYEQYF.

V gene TRBV7-2 combines with J gene TRBJ2-2; D unclear. V dropped 6 bases and J dropped 5 bases, with 10 bases sitting between them. Germline V gene lookup returns CDR1 SGHTA and CDR2 FQGNSA. The CDR3 totals 13 residues. CDR3 coding DNA: TGTGCCAGCAGGATTCATATGACCGGGGAGCTGTTTTTT. This gives the protein CASRIHMTGELFF.

The chain joins TRBV4-3 to TRBJ2-3, with D maybe TRBD1 (5 bases). CDR1 LGHNA and CDR2 YSLEER come from the germline V gene. The CDR3 extends over 15 amino acids. The V gene lost 4 bases and the J gene lost 2 bases, with 13 bases spanning the gap. The DNA of the CDR3 is TGCGCCAGCAGCCTGCAGGGTGGGGACACAGATACGCAGTATTTT. Its translation is CASSLQGGDTDTQYF.

A single count supports this clone. The chain employs TRBV29-1 and TRBJ2-7; 8 positions match TRBD1. The germline V gene encodes CDR1 SQVTM and CDR2 ANQGSEA. V was clipped by 7 bases and J by 5 bases; unmatched bases: 10. The CDR3 runs to 13 residues. This CDR3 is CSASVQGAHEQYF. The CDR3 DNA follows: TGCAGCGCCAGCGTTCAGGGGGCACACGAGCAGTACTTC.

The chain joins TRBV11-2 to TRBJ2-1, with a tentative D call TRBD1 (5 bases). Germline loops: CDR1 SGHAT, CDR2 FQNNGV. V dropped 2 bases and J dropped 9 bases, with 17 bases sitting between them. The CDR3 loop spans 15 amino acids. The CDR3 loop reads CASSLYLDYRGEQFF. DNA for the CDR3: TGTGCCAGCAGCTTATATTTAGATTATAGGGGTGAGCAGTTCTTC.

This chain uses TRBV4-2 with TRBJ2-5; no clear D. From germline, CDR1 is LGHNA and CDR2 YNFKEQ. CDR3 length equals 15 residues. Trimming took 0 bases from V and 0 from J, leaving 8 bases between them. The chain's CDR3 is CASSQDGSNQETQYF. For the CDR3, the DNA is TGTGCCAGCAGCCAAGATGGGTCCAACCAAGAGACCCAGTACTTC.

This clone occurred once. The chain has TRBV5-1 and TRBJ1-1; 7 bases are shared with TRBD1. This CDR3 comprises 15 residues. V lost 0 bases, J lost 0 bases, and 2 bases stayed unmatched. Germline CDR1 is SGHRS and CDR2 is YFSETQ. The CDR3 region is CASSLEGQLNTEAFF. The DNA of the CDR3 is TGCGCCAGCAGCTTGGAGGGACAGCTGAACACTGAAGCTTTCTTT.

Regarding this clone: Other nucleotide sequences in the sample specify the same CDR3. The chain couples TRBV12-5 to TRBJ2-3; 8 bases align to TRBD2. The germline CDR1 and CDR2 sequences are LGHNT and FRNRAP. CDR3 length: 15 amino acids. V was pared by 5 bases and J by 1 base, with 5 bases of the junction left unmatched. CDR3 region: CASGLKAGGTDTQYF. DNA of the CDR3: TGTGCTAGTGGTCTCAAAGCGGGGGGCACAGATACGCAGTATTTT.

The V and J genes are TRBV5-6 and TRBJ1-2; TRBD1 might be the D (5 bases). V gave up 0 bases and J gave up 10 bases, with 16 bases separating them. The germline CDR1 and CDR2 sequences are SGHDT and YYEEEE. The CDR3 extends over 14 amino acids. The CDR3 sequence: CASSLVDSGLVYTF. The CDR3 DNA follows: TGTGCCAGCAGCTTGGTGGATTCAGGGTTGGTCTACACCTTC. Full variable domain (missing parts from reference TRBV5-6 and TRBJ1-2): DAGVTQSPTHLIKTRGQQVTLRCSPKSGHDTVSWYQQALGQGPQFIFQYYEEEERQRGNFPDRFSGHQFPNYSSELNVNALLLGDSALYLCASSLVDSGLVYTFGSGTRLTVV.

The CDR3 coding sequence is TGTGCCAGTAGTGGGACAGGGGGCGGAACTGGCAATGAAAAACTGTTTTTT. It translates to CASSGTGGGTGNEKLFF. The V gene is TRBV19, the J gene TRBJ1-4; 12 bases agree with TRBD1. Germline CDR1 and CDR2: LNHDA and SQIVND (reference sequence). The CDR3 contains 17 residues. The V gene end was trimmed by 5 bases and the J gene end by 5 bases; junction bases not matched to a gene: 9.

V and J are TRBV6-5 and TRBJ2-7; 8 bases line up with TRBD1. The CDR3 is 12 amino acids. CDR1 is MNHEY, CDR2 SVGAGI, per germline. V shed 6 bases, J shed 7 bases, and the junction held 5 bases outside the gene matches. The CDR3 spells CASSRTGREQYF. DNA for the CDR3: TGTGCCAGCAGCAGGACAGGGCGGGAGCAGTACTTC.

The gene calls are TRBV7-9 and TRBJ1-2; no clear D. CDR1 is SEHNR and CDR2 is FQNEAQ in the germline V gene (reference sequence). The CDR3 sequence is 14 residues long. V dropped 5 bases and J dropped 3 bases, with 13 bases sitting between them. CDR3 region: CASSPEGGYYGYTF. The CDR3 coding sequence is TGTGCCAGCAGCCCGGAGGGAGGCTACTATGGCTACACCTTC.

V and J are TRBV9 and TRBJ2-1, with D perhaps matching TRBD2 (6 bases). CDR1 and CDR2 from the germline V gene are SGDLS and YYNGEE. CDR3 size: 14 residues. Trimming removed 2 bases from V and 7 bases from J, with 13 bases in between. CDR3 in amino acids: CASSVQRVSNEQFF. The DNA for the CDR3 is TGTGCCAGCAGCGTTCAGCGGGTCTCAAATGAGCAGTTCTTC.

The rearrangement joins TRBV19 to TRBJ1-5, with 7 bases lining up with TRBD1. Trimming cost V 7 bases and J 1 base; bases outside gene matches: 13. Germline V CDR1 and CDR2: LNHDA, SQIVND (reference sequence). The CDR3 is 17 amino acids. The CDR3 region has the DNA TGTGCCAGTACCTCTCCCCCGACAGGGCTCAGCAATCAGCCCCAGCATTTT. This gives the protein CASTSPPTGLSNQPQHF.

V usage is TRBV6-4 and J usage is TRBJ2-2, with 9 bases matching TRBD1. This CDR3 is built from 16 residues. V gave up 4 bases and J gave up 6 bases; unmatched junction bases: 9. Germline V gives CDR1 MRHNA, CDR2 SNTAGT. DNA for the CDR3: TGTGCCAGCAGTGTCGAAGGACAGGGGACGGCCGGGGAGCTGTTTTTT. Residues: CASSVEGQGTAGELFF.

The V and J genes are TRBV7-8 and TRBJ2-5; the D call may be TRBD1 or TRBD2 (5 bases each). The J call is in doubt because the DNA end fits TRBJ2-7 better. The CDR3 runs to 15 residues. Per the germline V gene, CDR1 is SGHVS and CDR2 is FQNEAQ. As DNA, the CDR3 is TGTGCCAGCAGCTTAAGGGGCGGAGGAAGCTACGAGCAGTACTTC. The encoded protein is CASSLRGGGSYEQYF.

This chain connects TRBV7-8 to TRBJ2-1; D gene ambiguous. Germline V gene sequence: CDR1 SGHVS, CDR2 FQNEAQ. Trimming removed 4 bases from V and 0 bases from J, with 13 bases in between. This CDR3 region has 16 residues. CDR3 DNA sequence: TGTGCCAGCAGCTACTACAGTTCCTTCTCCTACAATGAGCAGTTCTTC. This encodes CASSYYSSFSYNEQFF.

This clone has just one count. V is TRBV7-2 and J is TRBJ2-3; 13 positions match TRBD2. CDR1 is SGHTA and CDR2 is FQGNSA in the germline V gene. The CDR3 has 16 amino acids. J gave up 6 bases and V 4 bases, and 7 bases lay outside the gene matches. CDR3: CASSWRLAGGNDTQYF. In DNA form, the CDR3 reads TGTGCCAGCAGCTGGAGACTAGCGGGGGGAAACGATACGCAGTATTTT.

The chain combines TRBV20-1 with TRBJ2-1, with 7 bases fitting TRBD2. The J segment lost 14 bases and the V segment lost 4 bases, leaving 5 bases of the junction unmatched. The CDR3 consists of 10 residues. Looked up from germline, CDR1 is DFQATT and CDR2 is SNEGSKA (reference sequence). Here the CDR3 DNA reads TGCAGTGCTAAGGTGGGAGGGGAGTTCTTC. Translating gives CSAKVGGEFF.

The chain couples TRBV30 to TRBJ1-3, with 9 bases identical to TRBD1. Germline CDR1 and CDR2: GTSNPN and SVGIG (reference sequence). The CDR3 contains 16 residues. Trimming took 1 base from V and 1 from J; bases not matched to a gene: 5. CDR3 coding DNA: TGTGCCTGGAGTGAACAGGGGGCGCGTTCTGGAAACACCATATATTTT. This codes for CAWSEQGARSGNTIYF.

The V call is TRBV4-2, the J call TRBJ2-1; 7 positions agree with TRBD1. The CDR3 contains 19 residues. Germline V gives CDR1 LGHNA, CDR2 YNFKEQ. V dropped 4 bases and J dropped 0; count of bases not matched to a gene: 15. CDR3 nucleotides: TGTGCCAGCAGCCGAGAAGGGGGTCAGGGGGTTAGCTCCTACAATGAGCAGTTCTTC. It encodes CASSREGGQGVSSYNEQFF.

The rearrangement uses TRBV21-1 and TRBJ2-4; the table's D call of TRBD1 was not tested on the DNA. TRBV21-1 is a pseudogene segment. This CDR3 region has 16 residues. DNA of the CDR3: TGTGCCAGCAGCAAAGCTGGGGACAGGTTAAAAAACATTCAGTACTTC. Residues: CASSKAGDRLKNIQYF.

The chain employs TRBV5-6 and TRBJ2-7; 10 bases are a match to TRBD1. This CDR3 is 13 amino acids long. In germline, CDR1 is SGHDT, CDR2 YYEEEE. Trimming at V came to 7 bases and at J to 3 bases, leaving 4 bases not matched to a gene. The CDR3 here is CASDRTGGYEQYF. DNA of the CDR3: TGTGCCAGCGATCGGACAGGGGGCTACGAGCAGTACTTC.